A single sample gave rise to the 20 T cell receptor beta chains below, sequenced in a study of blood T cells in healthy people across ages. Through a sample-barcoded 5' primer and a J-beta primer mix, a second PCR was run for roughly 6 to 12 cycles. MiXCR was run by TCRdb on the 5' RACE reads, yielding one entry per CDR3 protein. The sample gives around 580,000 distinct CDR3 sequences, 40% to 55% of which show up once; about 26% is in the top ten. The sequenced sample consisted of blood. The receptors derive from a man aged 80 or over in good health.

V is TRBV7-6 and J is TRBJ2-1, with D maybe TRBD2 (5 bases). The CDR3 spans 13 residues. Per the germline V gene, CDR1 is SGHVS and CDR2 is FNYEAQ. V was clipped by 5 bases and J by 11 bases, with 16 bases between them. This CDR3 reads CASSTTRTAQQFF. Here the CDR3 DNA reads TGTGCCAGCAGCACCACCCGGACTGCTCAGCAGTTCTTC.

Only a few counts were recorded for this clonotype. This CDR3 reads CASSYGAGNVMNTEAFF. Written as DNA, the CDR3 is TGTGCCAGCAGTTACGGCGCAGGAAACGTGATGAACACTGAAGCTTTCTTT. The chain recombines TRBV6-2 or TRBV6-3 with TRBJ1-1, with D hard to call. The CDR3 is made up of 17 amino acids. Trimming cost V 2 bases and J 0 bases, with 16 bases left between them. The V gene's germline CDR1 is MNHEY and CDR2 SVGEGT.

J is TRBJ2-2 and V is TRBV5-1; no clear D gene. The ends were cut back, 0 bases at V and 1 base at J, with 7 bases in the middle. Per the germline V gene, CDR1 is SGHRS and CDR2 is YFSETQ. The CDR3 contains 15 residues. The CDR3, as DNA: TGCGCCAGCAGCTTGGGTCAGGTGAACACCGGGGAGCTGTTTTTT. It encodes CASSLGQVNTGELFF.

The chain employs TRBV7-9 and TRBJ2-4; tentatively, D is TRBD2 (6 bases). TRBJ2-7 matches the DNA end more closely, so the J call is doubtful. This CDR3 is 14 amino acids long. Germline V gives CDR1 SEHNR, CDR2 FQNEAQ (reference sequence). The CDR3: CASSVTGSNDEQYF. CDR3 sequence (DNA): TGTGCCAGCAGCGTTACCGGGAGTAACGACGAGCAGTACTTC.

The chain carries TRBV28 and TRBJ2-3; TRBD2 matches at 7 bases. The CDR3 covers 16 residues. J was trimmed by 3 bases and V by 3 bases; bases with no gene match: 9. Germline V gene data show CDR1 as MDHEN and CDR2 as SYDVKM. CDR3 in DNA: TGTGCCAGCAGTTTGGGCCCAGGGAGGGGTACAGATACGCAGTATTTT. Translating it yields CASSLGPGRGTDTQYF.

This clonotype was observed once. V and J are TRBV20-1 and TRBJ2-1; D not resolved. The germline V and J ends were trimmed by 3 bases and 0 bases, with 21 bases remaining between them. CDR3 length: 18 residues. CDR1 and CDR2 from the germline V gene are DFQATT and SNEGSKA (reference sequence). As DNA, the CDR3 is TGCAGTGCTAGCCGCCAGACTGTTTCCCCGTCCTCCTACAATGAGCAGTTCTTC. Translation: CSASRQTVSPSSYNEQFF.

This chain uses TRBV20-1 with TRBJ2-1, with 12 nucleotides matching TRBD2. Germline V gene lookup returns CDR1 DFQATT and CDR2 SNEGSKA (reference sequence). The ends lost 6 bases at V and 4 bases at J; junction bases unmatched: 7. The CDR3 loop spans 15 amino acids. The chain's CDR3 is CSAGPGLAGYNEQFF. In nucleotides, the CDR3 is TGCAGTGCGGGTCCGGGACTAGCGGGTTACAATGAGCAGTTCTTC.

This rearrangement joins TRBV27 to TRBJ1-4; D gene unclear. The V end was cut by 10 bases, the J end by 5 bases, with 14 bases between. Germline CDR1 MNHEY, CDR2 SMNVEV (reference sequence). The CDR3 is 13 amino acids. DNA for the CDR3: TGTGCCACCGGTCACTCAAGGAATGAAAAACTGTTTTTT. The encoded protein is CATGHSRNEKLFF. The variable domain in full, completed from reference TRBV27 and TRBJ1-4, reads EAQVTQNPRYLITVTGKKLTVTCSQNMNHEYMSWYRQDPGLGLRQIYYSMNVEVTDKGDVPEGYKVSRKEKRNFPLILESPSPNQTSLYFCATGHSRNEKLFFGSGTQLSVL.

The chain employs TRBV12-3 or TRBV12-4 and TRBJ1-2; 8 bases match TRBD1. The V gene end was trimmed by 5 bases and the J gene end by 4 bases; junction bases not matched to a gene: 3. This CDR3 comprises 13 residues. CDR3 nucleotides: TGTGCCAGCAGTGTTCAGGGGGCCTATGGCTACACCTTC. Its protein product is CASSVQGAYGYTF.

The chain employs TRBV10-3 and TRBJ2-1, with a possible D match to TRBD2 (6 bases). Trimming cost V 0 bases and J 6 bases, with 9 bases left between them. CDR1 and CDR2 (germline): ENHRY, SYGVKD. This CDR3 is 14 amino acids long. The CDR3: CAISESTGGNEQFF. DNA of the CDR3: TGTGCCATCAGTGAGTCGACCGGGGGCAATGAGCAGTTCTTC.

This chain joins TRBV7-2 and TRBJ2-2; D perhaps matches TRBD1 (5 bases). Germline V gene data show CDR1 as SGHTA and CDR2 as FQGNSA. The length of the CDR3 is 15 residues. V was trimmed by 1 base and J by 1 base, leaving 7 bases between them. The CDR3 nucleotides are TGTGCCAGCAGCTTAGTCACAGGGAACACCGGGGAGCTGTTTTTT. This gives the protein CASSLVTGNTGELFF.

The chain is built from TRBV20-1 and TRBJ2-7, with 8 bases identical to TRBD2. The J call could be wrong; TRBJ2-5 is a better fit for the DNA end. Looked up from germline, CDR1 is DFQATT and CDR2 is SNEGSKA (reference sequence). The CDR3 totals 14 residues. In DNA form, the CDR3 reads TGCAGTGCGAAACCGGGGGGGGTAGGGGAGACCCAGTACTTC. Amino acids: CSAKPGGVGETQYF.

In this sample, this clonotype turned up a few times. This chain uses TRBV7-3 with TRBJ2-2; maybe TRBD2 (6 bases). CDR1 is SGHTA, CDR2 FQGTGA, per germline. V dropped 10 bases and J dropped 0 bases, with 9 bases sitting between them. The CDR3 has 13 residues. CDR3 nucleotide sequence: TGTGCCACCGCGGGGTCGAACACCGGGGAGCTGTTTTTT. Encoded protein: CATAGSNTGELFF.

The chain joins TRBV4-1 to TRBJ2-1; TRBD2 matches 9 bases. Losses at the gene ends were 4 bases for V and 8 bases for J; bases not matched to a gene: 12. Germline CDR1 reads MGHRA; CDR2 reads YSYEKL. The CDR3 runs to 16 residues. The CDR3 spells CASSPQAGGLIDEQFF. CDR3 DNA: TGCGCCAGCAGCCCCCAGGCGGGGGGGCTCATCGATGAGCAGTTCTTC.

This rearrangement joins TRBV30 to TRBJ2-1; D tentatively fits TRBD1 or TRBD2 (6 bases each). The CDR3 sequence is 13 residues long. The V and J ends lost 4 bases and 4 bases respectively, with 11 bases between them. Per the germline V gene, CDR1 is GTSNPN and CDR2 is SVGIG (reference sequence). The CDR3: CAWNEGGYNEQFF. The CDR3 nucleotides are TGTGCCTGGAACGAGGGGGGTTACAATGAGCAGTTCTTC.

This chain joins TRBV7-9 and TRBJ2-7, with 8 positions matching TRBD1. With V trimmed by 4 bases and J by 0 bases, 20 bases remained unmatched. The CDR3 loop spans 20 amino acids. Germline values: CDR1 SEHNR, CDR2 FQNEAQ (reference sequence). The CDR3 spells CASSSISGGREGVLSYEQYF. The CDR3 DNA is TGTGCCAGCAGCTCTATTTCAGGGGGCCGCGAGGGGGTACTCTCCTACGAGCAGTACTTC.

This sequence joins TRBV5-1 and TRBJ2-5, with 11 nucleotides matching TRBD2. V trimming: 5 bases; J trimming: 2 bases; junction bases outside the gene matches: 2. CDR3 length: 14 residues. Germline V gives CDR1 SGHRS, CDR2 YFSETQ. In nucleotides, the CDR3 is TGCGCCAGCAGACTAGCGGGAGCACAAGAGACCCAGTACTTC. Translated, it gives CASRLAGAQETQYF. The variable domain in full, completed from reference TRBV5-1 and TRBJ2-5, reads KAGVTQTPRYLIKTRGQQVTLSCSPISGHRSVSWYQQTPGQGLQFLFEYFSETQRNKGNFPGRFSGRQFSNSRSEMNVSTLELGDSALYLCASRLAGAQETQYFGPGTRLLVL.

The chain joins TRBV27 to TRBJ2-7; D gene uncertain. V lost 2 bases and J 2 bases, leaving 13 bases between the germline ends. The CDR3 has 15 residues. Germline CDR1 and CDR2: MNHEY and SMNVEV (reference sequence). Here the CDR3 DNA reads TGTGCCAGCAGTTTACTGGTGGCCGATACCTACGAGCAGTACTTC. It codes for CASSLLVADTYEQYF.

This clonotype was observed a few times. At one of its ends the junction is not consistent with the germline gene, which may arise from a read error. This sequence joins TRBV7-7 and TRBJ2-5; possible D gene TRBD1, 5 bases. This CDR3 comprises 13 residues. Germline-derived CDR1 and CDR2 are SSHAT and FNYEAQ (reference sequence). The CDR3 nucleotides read TGTGCTAGCAGCCTGCGACAGCAAGAGACCCAGTACTTC. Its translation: CASSLRQQETQYF.

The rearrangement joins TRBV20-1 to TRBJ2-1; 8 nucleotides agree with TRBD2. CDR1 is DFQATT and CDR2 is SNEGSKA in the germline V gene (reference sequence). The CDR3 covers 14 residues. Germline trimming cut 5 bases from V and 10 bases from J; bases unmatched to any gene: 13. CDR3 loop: CSASSGLAPREQFF. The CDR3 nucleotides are TGCAGTGCTTCTTCTGGACTAGCCCCAAGAGAGCAGTTCTTC.